These T cell receptor beta chains were read from a single sample in a study of blood T cell repertoires in COVID-19. Clones were sequenced by immunoSEQ multiplex PCR, and TCRdb holds only the in-frame ones, with some missing. There are fewer than 200,000 clones in the sample; about 85% occur only once, and less than 3.5% lies in the top ten. The sample taken for sequencing was peripheral blood. These TCRs come from a human donor with acute or convalescent COVID-19. The donor label of this sample is uncertain. Each CDR3 is given with its conserved first and last residue. D genes are given only for firm matches. For some rows the clone size is stated as once, few or many, or as a class when expanded; others skip it.

clone_size: once; j_call: TRBJ1-4; d_call: .; v_call: TRBV15; cdr3_aa: CATSRDQAGEKLFF; cdr3_nt: TGTGCCACCAGCAGAGATCAAGCCGGTGAAAAACTGTTTTTT
clone_size: once; j_call: TRBJ2-5; d_call: TRBD2; v_call: TRBV7-3; cdr3_aa: CASGSGDETQYF; cdr3_nt: TGTGCCAGCGGCAGCGGGGACGAGACCCAGTACTTC
clone_size: few; j_call: TRBJ1-2; d_call: TRBD1; v_call: TRBV9; cdr3_aa: CASSHDRAYGYTF; cdr3_nt: TGTGCCAGCAGCCACGACAGGGCCTATGGCTACACCTTC
clone_size: .; j_call: TRBJ1-2; d_call: .; v_call: TRBV9; cdr3_aa: CASSVGNRDDGYTF; cdr3_nt: TGTGCCAGCAGCGTAGGGAACAGGGACGATGGCTACACCTTC
clone_size: .; j_call: TRBJ1-6; d_call: TRBD1; v_call: TRBV14; cdr3_aa: CASSQVGTGSSPLHF; cdr3_nt: TGTGCCAGCAGCCAAGTAGGGACAGGGTCTTCACCCCTCCACTTT
clone_size: .; j_call: TRBJ2-3; d_call: TRBD1; v_call: TRBV11-1; cdr3_aa: CASSYGQAVPTDTQYF; cdr3_nt: TGTGCCAGCAGCTATGGACAGGCGGTCCCCACAGATACGCAGTATTTT
clone_size: .; j_call: TRBJ2-3; d_call: TRBD2; v_call: TRBV5-1; cdr3_aa: CASSLFAGGRTDTQYF; cdr3_nt: TGCGCCAGCAGCTTGTTTGCGGGGGGGCGCACAGATACGCAGTATTTT
clone_size: .; j_call: TRBJ2-1; d_call: TRBD2; v_call: TRBV18; cdr3_aa: CASSLSTSGSSYNEQFF; cdr3_nt: TGTGCCAGCTCACTCTCGACTAGCGGAAGCTCCTACAATGAGCAGTTCTTC
clone_size: .; j_call: TRBJ1-3; d_call: .; v_call: TRBV9; cdr3_aa: CASSVVDNGGNTIYF; cdr3_nt: TGTGCCAGCAGCGTAGTAGATAATGGTGGAAACACCATATATTTT
clone_size: .; j_call: TRBJ1-5; d_call: TRBD1; v_call: TRBV9; cdr3_aa: CASSQQGAYNQPQHF; cdr3_nt: TGTGCCAGCAGCCAACAGGGGGCTTACAATCAGCCCCAGCATTTT
clone_size: .; j_call: TRBJ2-5; d_call: TRBD1; v_call: TRBV10-3; cdr3_aa: CAIRAGTGGETQYF; cdr3_nt: TGTGCCATCAGGGCCGGGACAGGAGGGGAGACCCAGTACTTC
clone_size: .; j_call: TRBJ1-1; d_call: .; v_call: TRBV9; cdr3_aa: CASSYSSGTEAFF; cdr3_nt: TGTGCCAGCAGCTACAGCTCAGGCACTGAAGCTTTCTTT
clone_size: .; j_call: TRBJ2-7; d_call: TRBD2; v_call: TRBV11-2; cdr3_aa: CASSSSGGTEQYF; cdr3_nt: TGTGCCAGCAGCTCAAGCGGGGGTACCGAGCAGTACTTC
clone_size: .; j_call: TRBJ2-3; d_call: TRBD2; v_call: TRBV24-1; cdr3_aa: CATSEGGVGGSHTQYF; cdr3_nt: TGTGCCACCAGTGAGGGAGGGGTCGGGGGTTCCCATACGCAGTATTTT
clone_size: .; j_call: TRBJ2-7; d_call: .; v_call: TRBV7-9; cdr3_aa: CASSLSGAYEQYF; cdr3_nt: TGTGCCAGCAGCCTCTCGGGGGCCTACGAGCAGTACTTC
clone_size: .; j_call: TRBJ1-3; d_call: TRBD1; v_call: TRBV7-9; cdr3_aa: CASSSWTGAITPNTIYF; cdr3_nt: TGTGCCAGCAGCTCCTGGACAGGGGCAATTACACCAAACACCATATATTTT
clone_size: few; j_call: TRBJ2-7; d_call: TRBD1; v_call: TRBV5-4; cdr3_aa: CASSARGPQGDEQYF; cdr3_nt: TGTGCCAGCAGCGCTCGTGGACCTCAGGGGGACGAGCAGTACTTC
clone_size: .; j_call: TRBJ1-2; d_call: TRBD1; v_call: TRBV28; cdr3_aa: CASSTQATGGRGYTF; cdr3_nt: TGTGCCAGCAGTACCCAGGCGACAGGGGGCCGGGGCTACACCTTC
clone_size: .; j_call: TRBJ1-1; d_call: .; v_call: TRBV20-1; cdr3_aa: CSASFDSEAFF; cdr3_nt: TGCAGTGCTAGTTTCGACTCGGAAGCTTTCTTT
clone_size: .; j_call: TRBJ2-2; d_call: .; v_call: TRBV11-3; cdr3_aa: CASSLRRTVRGELFF; cdr3_nt: TGTGCCAGCAGCTTACGGAGGACAGTCAGAGGGGAGCTGTTTTTT
clone_size: once; j_call: TRBJ2-3; d_call: TRBD1; v_call: TRBV9; cdr3_aa: CASSAAGTGGTDTQYF; cdr3_nt: TGTGCCAGCAGCGCCGCCGGGACAGGGGGCACAGATACGCAGTATTTT
clone_size: few; j_call: TRBJ1-1; d_call: .; v_call: TRBV13; cdr3_aa: CASSLYSLNTEAFF; cdr3_nt: TGTGCCAGCAGCTTATACAGTCTGAACACTGAAGCTTTCTTT
clone_size: .; j_call: TRBJ1-5; d_call: .; v_call: TRBV18; cdr3_aa: CASHGGKDQPQHF; cdr3_nt: TGTGCCAGCCACGGGGGGAAGGATCAGCCCCAGCATTTT
clone_size: .; j_call: TRBJ2-3; d_call: TRBD1; v_call: TRBV13; cdr3_aa: CASSLNLRDRLTDTQYF; cdr3_nt: TGTGCCAGCAGCTTAAATCTCCGGGACAGGTTAACAGATACGCAGTATTTT
clone_size: .; j_call: TRBJ2-2; d_call: .; v_call: TRBV5-8; cdr3_aa: CASSLTTRLWNTGELFF; cdr3_nt: TGTGCCAGCAGCTTGACAACAAGATTGTGGAACACCGGGGAGCTGTTTTTT
clone_size: once; j_call: TRBJ1-5; d_call: TRBD1; v_call: TRBV5-4; cdr3_aa: CASSSGQLNQPQHF; cdr3_nt: TGTGCCAGCAGCTCGGGACAGCTCAATCAGCCCCAGCATTTT
clone_size: .; j_call: TRBJ2-5; d_call: .; v_call: TRBV29-1; cdr3_aa: CSASLGGAGETQYF; cdr3_nt: TGCAGCGCCTCCCTAGGGGGGGCCGGGGAGACCCAGTACTTC
clone_size: .; j_call: TRBJ1-2; d_call: .; v_call: TRBV5-5; cdr3_aa: CASRNGFYGYTF; cdr3_nt: TGTGCCAGCAGAAACGGGTTTTATGGCTACACCTTC
clone_size: .; j_call: TRBJ1-2; d_call: TRBD1; v_call: TRBV15; cdr3_aa: CATSRVVGQGDPTNYGYTF; cdr3_nt: TGTGCCACCAGCAGAGTAGTTGGACAGGGCGATCCCACTAACTATGGCTACACCTTC
clone_size: .; j_call: TRBJ1-1; d_call: TRBD1; v_call: TRBV7-3; cdr3_aa: CASSLDRVSTEAFF; cdr3_nt: TGTGCCAGCAGCTTAGACAGGGTTAGCACTGAAGCTTTCTTT
clone_size: .; j_call: TRBJ1-5; d_call: .; v_call: TRBV19; cdr3_aa: CASSMIAAVNQPQHF; cdr3_nt: TGTGCCAGTAGTATGATTGCGGCGGTAAATCAGCCCCAGCATTTT
clone_size: .; j_call: TRBJ1-5; d_call: TRBD1; v_call: TRBV18; cdr3_aa: CASSLLDRVEQPQHF; cdr3_nt: TGTGCCAGCTCACTCTTGGACAGGGTAGAACAGCCCCAGCATTTT
clone_size: .; j_call: TRBJ2-5; d_call: .; v_call: TRBV9; cdr3_aa: CASSVGFRAGETQYF; cdr3_nt: TGTGCCAGCAGCGTAGGATTCAGGGCTGGGGAGACCCAGTACTTC
clone_size: .; j_call: TRBJ2-7; d_call: TRBD1; v_call: TRBV27; cdr3_aa: CASSFQGAQEQYF; cdr3_nt: TGTGCCAGCAGTTTCCAGGGGGCGCAAGAGCAGTACTTC
clone_size: .; j_call: TRBJ1-5; d_call: TRBD1; v_call: TRBV19; cdr3_aa: CASSLHGQGGYQPQHF; cdr3_nt: TGTGCCAGTAGTCTGCACGGACAGGGAGGGTATCAGCCCCAGCATTTT